The present T cell receptor beta chain was sequenced within a study of spatial heterogeneity in lung cancer. General study findings and limits: Ubiquitous expanded tumor TCRs appeared in blood more at resection than follow-up.

This sample's time point: sample taken at primary tumor resection. No cells were sorted before sequencing. The whole RNA sequenced was extracted from tumor, nontumor lung or frozen PBMC. Untreated early-stage non-small cell lung cancer patients, fewer than 85 in total, were the donors. There are many counts of this clonotype. Its cognate antigen is unknown. TCRdb itself ran the 5' RACE reads through MiXCR, one entry per CDR3 protein. The sample shows 26,000 or so distinct CDR3 sequences, around 13% of them seen only once. The clonotype was recovered from a female donor with early-stage non-small cell lung cancer. The starting material was PBMCs, obtained at surgery.

The DNA for the CDR3 is TGTGCCAGCAGCCAGGGGCAGTTTAATCAGCCCCAGCATTTT. Translated: CASSQGQFNQPQHF. The chain carries TRBV3-1 and TRBJ1-5, with a possible D match to TRBD1 (5 bases). The germline V and J ends were trimmed by 3 bases and 4 bases, with 10 bases remaining between them. The CDR3 runs to 14 residues. In germline, CDR1 is LGHDT, CDR2 YNNKEL (reference sequence). The full variable domain, with the rest looked up from reference TRBV3-1 and TRBJ1-5, is DTAVSQTPKYLVTQMGNDKSIKCEQNLGHDTMYWYKQDSKKFLKIMFSYNNKELIINETVPNRFSPKSPDKAHLNLHINSLELGDSAVYFCASSQGQFNQPQHFGDGTRLSIL.